The entry below describes one T cell receptor beta chain. Antigen specificity is unknown. The data are from a study of CD8+CD57+ T cells in acquired aplastic anemia. On the study more broadly: Sorted CD4+ and CD8+ cells yielded DNA averaging around 3.2 ug.

Looked up from germline, CDR1 is SGHDN and CDR2 is FVKESK. Trimming cost V 1 base and J 9 bases; bases outside gene matches: 16. The CDR3 sequence is 17 residues long. Patients included in sequencing had previously demonstrated CD8+CD57+ cell expansion by flow cytometry. The study profiled TCR beta VDJ and CDR3 using genomic DNA as template. TCRdb used MiXCR to reprocess the reads, holding one entry per CDR3 protein. The data hold 200,000 to 250,000 distinct CDR3 sequences, with 65% observed a single time. Study-level points and caveats: Between the patient and control groups, CD8+ Simpson's diversity did not differ significantly. Sharing between patients and controls was observed for twenty-nine CD8+ CDR3 sequences.

The rearrangement links TRBV14 to TRBJ2-7, with 9 bases aligning to TRBD1. The sequence derives from a human donor with aplastic anemia. Sample: sorted CD4+, CD8+, or CD8+CD57+ T cells (not recorded which) from PBMCs. CDR3 nucleotide sequence: TGTGCCAGCAGCCAAGGGGACCAACAGGGGGCCTCCCGTGCGCAGTACTTC. It is translated as CASSQGDQQGASRAQYF.